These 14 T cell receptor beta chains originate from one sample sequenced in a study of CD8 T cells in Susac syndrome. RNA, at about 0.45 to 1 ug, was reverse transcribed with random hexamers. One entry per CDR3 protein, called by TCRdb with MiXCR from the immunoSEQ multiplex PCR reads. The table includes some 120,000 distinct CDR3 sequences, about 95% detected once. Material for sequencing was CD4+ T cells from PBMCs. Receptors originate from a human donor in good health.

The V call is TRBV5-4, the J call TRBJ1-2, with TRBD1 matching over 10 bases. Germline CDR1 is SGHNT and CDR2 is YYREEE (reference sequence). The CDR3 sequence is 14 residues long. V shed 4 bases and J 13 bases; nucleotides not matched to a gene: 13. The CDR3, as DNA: TGTGCCAGCAGCGCCCCGGGACAGGGGCTATATAGCACCTTC. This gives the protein CASSAPGQGLYSTF.

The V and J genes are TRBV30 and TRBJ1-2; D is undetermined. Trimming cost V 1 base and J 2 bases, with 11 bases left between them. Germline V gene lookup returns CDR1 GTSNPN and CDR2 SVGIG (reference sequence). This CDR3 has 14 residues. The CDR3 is CAWSDWAGNYGYTF. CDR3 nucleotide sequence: TGTGCCTGGAGTGACTGGGCCGGGAACTATGGCTACACCTTC.

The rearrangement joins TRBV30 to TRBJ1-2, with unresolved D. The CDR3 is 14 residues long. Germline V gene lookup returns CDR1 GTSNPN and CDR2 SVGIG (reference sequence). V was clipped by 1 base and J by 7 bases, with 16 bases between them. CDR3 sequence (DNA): TGTGCCTGGAGTGCTATCATACTTGGCAGTGGCTACACCTTC. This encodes CAWSAIILGSGYTF.

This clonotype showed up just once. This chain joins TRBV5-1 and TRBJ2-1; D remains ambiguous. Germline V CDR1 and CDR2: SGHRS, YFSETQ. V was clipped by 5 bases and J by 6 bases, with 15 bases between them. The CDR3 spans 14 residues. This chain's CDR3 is CASRQRPPGNEQFF. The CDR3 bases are TGCGCCAGCAGACAGCGTCCCCCCGGCAATGAGCAGTTCTTC.

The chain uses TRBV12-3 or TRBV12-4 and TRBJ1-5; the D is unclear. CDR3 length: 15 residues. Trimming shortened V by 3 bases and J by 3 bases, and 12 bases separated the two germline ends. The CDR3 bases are TGTGCCAGCAGTTTGAATGGCCAGAACAATCAGCCCCAGCATTTT. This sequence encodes CASSLNGQNNQPQHF.

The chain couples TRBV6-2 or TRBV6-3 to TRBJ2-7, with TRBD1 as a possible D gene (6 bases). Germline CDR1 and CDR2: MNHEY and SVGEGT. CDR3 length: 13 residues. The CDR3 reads CALRADSSYEQYF. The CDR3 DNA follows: TGTGCACTGAGAGCGGACAGTTCCTACGAGCAGTACTTC.

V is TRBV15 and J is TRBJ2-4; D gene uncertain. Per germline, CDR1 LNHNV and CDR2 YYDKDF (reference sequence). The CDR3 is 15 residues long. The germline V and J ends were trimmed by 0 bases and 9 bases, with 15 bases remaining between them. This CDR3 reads CATSRDRERSGIQYF. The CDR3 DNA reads TGTGCCACCAGCAGAGATCGAGAAAGATCCGGCATTCAGTACTTC. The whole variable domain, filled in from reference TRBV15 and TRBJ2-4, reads DAMVIQNPRYQVTQFGKPVTLSCSQTLNHNVMYWYQQKSSQAPKLLFHYYDKDFNNEADTPDNFQSRRPNTSFCFLDIRSPGLGDTAMYLCATSRDRERSGIQYFGAGTRLSVL.

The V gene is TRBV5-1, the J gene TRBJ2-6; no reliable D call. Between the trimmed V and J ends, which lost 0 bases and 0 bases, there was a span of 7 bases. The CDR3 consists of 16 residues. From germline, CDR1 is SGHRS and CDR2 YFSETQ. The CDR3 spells CASSLAGVSGANVLTF. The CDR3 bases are TGCGCCAGCAGCTTGGCCGGAGTCTCTGGGGCCAACGTCCTGACTTTC.

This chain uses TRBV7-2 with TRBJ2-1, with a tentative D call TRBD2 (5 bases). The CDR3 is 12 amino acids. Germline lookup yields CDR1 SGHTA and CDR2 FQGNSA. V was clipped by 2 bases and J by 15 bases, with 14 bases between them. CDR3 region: CASSLWSRAAFF. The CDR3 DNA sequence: TGTGCCAGCAGCTTATGGTCCCGAGCGGCGTTCTTC.

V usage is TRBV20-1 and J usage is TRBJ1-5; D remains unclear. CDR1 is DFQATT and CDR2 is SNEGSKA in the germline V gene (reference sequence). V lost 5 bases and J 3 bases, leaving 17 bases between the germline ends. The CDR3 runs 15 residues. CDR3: CSAVANRVINQPQHF. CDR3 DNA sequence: TGCAGTGCTGTCGCGAATAGGGTTATCAATCAGCCCCAGCATTTT.

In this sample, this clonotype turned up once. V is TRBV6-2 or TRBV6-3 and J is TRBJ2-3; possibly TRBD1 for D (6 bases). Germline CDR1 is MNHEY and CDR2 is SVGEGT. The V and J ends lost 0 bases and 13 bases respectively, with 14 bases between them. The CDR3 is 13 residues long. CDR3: CASSYSGQDSKYF. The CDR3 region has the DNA TGTGCCAGCAGTTACTCGGGGCAGGACAGCAAGTATTTT.

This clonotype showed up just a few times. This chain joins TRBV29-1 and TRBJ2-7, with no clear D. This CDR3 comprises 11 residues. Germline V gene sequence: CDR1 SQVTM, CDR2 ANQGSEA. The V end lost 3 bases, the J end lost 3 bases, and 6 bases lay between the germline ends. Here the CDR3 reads CSVERNYEQYF. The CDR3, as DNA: TGCAGCGTTGAGCGGAACTACGAGCAGTACTTC.

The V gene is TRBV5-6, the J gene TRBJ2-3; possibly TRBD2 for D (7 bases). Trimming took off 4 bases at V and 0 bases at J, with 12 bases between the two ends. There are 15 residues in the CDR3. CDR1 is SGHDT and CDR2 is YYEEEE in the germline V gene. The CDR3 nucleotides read TGTGCCAGCAGCACAAGGGGGGGTAGCACAGATACGCAGTATTTT. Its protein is CASSTRGGSTDTQYF.

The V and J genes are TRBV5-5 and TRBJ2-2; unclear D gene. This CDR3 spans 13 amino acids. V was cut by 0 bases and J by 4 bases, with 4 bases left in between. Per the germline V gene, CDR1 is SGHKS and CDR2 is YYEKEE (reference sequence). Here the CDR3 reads CASSLDLTGELFF. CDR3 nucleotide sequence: TGTGCCAGCAGCTTGGACCTCACCGGGGAGCTGTTTTTT.